The clone carrying this T cell receptor beta chain has a handful of counts. Its antigen is not known. The sample belongs to a study of beta chain features in type 1 diabetes. Study-wide background: Age and gender were similar between patients and healthy donors, as were cell yields.

Since all of the isolated RNA was reverse transcribed, expressed TCRB transcripts were what got sequenced. Measured with immunoSEQ multiplex PCR; TCRdb has only the in-frame clones, and not every one. Here the sample spans hundreds of thousands of clones, under 13% being singletons. A single heparinised blood sample, averaging about 120 mL, was obtained per donor. Study outcomes and limitations: Over-representation of high TCR-expressing cells was a possible consequence of cDNA sequencing. Type 1 diabetes patients had TCRB CDR3s that were shorter (moderately but significantly so) in all four CD4+ subsets.

Sequencing input: naive CD4+ T cells from blood. The receptor was isolated from a man aged 25 to 45 with type 1 diabetes.

Here the CDR3 DNA reads TGTGCCAGCAGCCCGACAGCCCCCGGGGCCAAAAACATTCAGTACTTC. Amino acids: CASSPTAPGAKNIQYF. The J gene is TRBJ2-4, the V gene TRBV28; D is perhaps TRBD1 (5 bases). From germline, CDR1 is MDHEN and CDR2 SYDVKM. This CDR3 region has 16 residues. With 6 bases removed from V and 1 base from J, the gap between germline ends came to 16 bases.